The clone carrying this T cell receptor beta chain appeared a few times. Germline CDR1 and CDR2: KGHSH and LQKENI. V lost 3 bases to trimming and J lost 1 base, with 10 bases between them. This CDR3 is 15 amino acids long. TCRdb re-analysed the 5' RACE reads in MiXCR, keeping a single row per CDR3 protein. The table lists tens of thousands of distinct CDR3 sequences, roughly 14% of them singletons. The entry originates in a study of early T cells in non-severe SARS-CoV-2 infection. The TCR comes from an adult who was a healthcare worker with PCR-confirmed SARS-CoV-2 infection or an uninfected control (not recorded which). V and J are TRBV18 and TRBJ2-4, with D possibly being TRBD1 or TRBD2 (5 bases each). Material for sequencing was whole blood. CDR3 protein: CASSPIGTAKNIQYF. The CDR3 DNA is TGTGCCAGCTCACCGATAGGGACGGCCAAAAACATTCAGTACTTC.